The 24 T cell receptor beta chains in this list originate from one sample, sequenced in a study of control samples from healthy donors and cancer patients. Sequencing was performed with immunoSEQ multiplex PCR; in TCRdb, only in-frame clones are kept and a portion is missing. Of under 15,000 clones listed, about 92% are singletons. The sample consisted of PBMCs. Receptors originate from a man older than 75 with lung cancer.

This sequence joins TRBV5-4 and TRBJ2-3; either TRBD1 or TRBD2 may fit D (5 bases each). Germline V CDR1 and CDR2: SGHNT, YYREEE (reference sequence). With 3 bases removed from V and 2 bases from J, the gap between germline ends came to 13 bases. CDR3 length: 15 residues. CDR3 sequence: CASSSDRDHTDTQYF. CDR3 sequence (DNA): TGTGCCAGCAGCTCTGACCGGGACCACACAGATACGCAGTATTTT. The full variable domain, completed using reference TRBV5-4 and TRBJ2-3, is ETGVTQSPTHLIKTRGQQVTLRCSSQSGHNTVSWYQQALGQGPQFIFQYYREEENGRGNFPPRFSGLQFPNYSSELNVNALELDDSALYLCASSSDRDHTDTQYFGPGTRLTVL.

The V call is TRBV6-5, the J call TRBJ2-7; D gene uncertain. The CDR3 runs to 14 residues. Trimming cost V 10 bases and J 6 bases, with 22 bases left between them. CDR1 is MNHEY, CDR2 SVGAGI, per germline. Here the CDR3 reads CATHDSQVHSEQYV. CDR3 nucleotides: TGTGCCACTCATGACTCGCAGGTTCACTCCGAGCAGTACGTC.

This chain uses TRBV7-9 with TRBJ2-5; D assignment may be TRBD1 or TRBD2 (5 bases each). V was shortened by 7 bases and J by 3 bases, with 15 bases between the two germline ends. The germline gives CDR1 SEHNR, CDR2 FQNEAQ (reference sequence). This CDR3 has 14 amino acids. The CDR3 sequence is CASTPRGREETQYF. The CDR3 DNA sequence: TGTGCCAGCACCCCACGGGGACGCGAAGAGACCCAGTACTTC.

The rearrangement joins TRBV6-5 to TRBJ1-2; possibly TRBD1 for D (6 bases). CDR3 length: 14 residues. From germline, CDR1 is MNHEY and CDR2 SVGAGI. The V end was cut by 2 bases, the J end by 4 bases, with 11 bases between. The CDR3 DNA sequence: TGTGCCAGCAGTTACGAGGACAGACGCTATGGCTACACCTTC. This sequence encodes CASSYEDRRYGYTF.

V usage is TRBV6-1 and J usage is TRBJ2-2; D is ambiguous. The germline V and J ends were trimmed by 1 base and 0 bases, with 3 bases remaining between them. The CDR3 contains 14 residues. Germline lookup yields CDR1 MNHNS and CDR2 SASEGT. The CDR3 region is CASSEGANTGELFF. The DNA for the CDR3 is TGTGCCAGCAGTGAAGGGGCGAACACCGGGGAGCTGTTTTTT.

The rearrangement uses TRBV7-9 and TRBJ2-1, with a weak D call TRBD1 (6 bases). Trimming took 2 bases from V and 8 from J, leaving 10 bases between them. CDR3 length equals 13 residues. Germline CDR1 SEHNR, CDR2 FQNEAQ (reference sequence). The CDR3 nucleotides are TGTGCCAGCAGCTTAATACAGGGCCATGAGCAGTTCTTC. This gives the protein CASSLIQGHEQFF.

This chain uses TRBV4-3 with TRBJ1-2, with D unclear. V was cut by 3 bases and J by 2 bases, with 10 bases left in between. CDR1 and CDR2 (germline): LGHNA, YSLEER. The CDR3 sequence is 14 residues long. The CDR3 region is CASSQRGRNYGYTF. For the CDR3, the DNA is TGCGCCAGCAGCCAGCGCGGACGGAACTATGGCTACACCTTC.

The gene calls are TRBV11-2 and TRBJ1-3; D gene uncertain. The CDR3 is 14 amino acids. Germline CDR1 is SGHAT and CDR2 is FQNNGV. Trimming pared 2 bases from V and 2 bases from J, leaving 7 bases between. The CDR3 sequence is CASSLNVPGNTIYF. CDR3 coding DNA: TGTGCCAGCAGCTTAAATGTGCCTGGAAACACCATATATTTT.

This clone was picked up one time. A junction boundary mismatches the germline segment, possibly from a read error. The V and J genes are TRBV11-2 and TRBJ2-5, with D perhaps given as TRBD1 or TRBD2 (6 bases each). Germline lookup yields CDR1 SGHAT and CDR2 FQNNGV. The CDR3 contains 14 residues. CDR3: CASSKGGYQETQYF. CDR3 coding DNA: TGTGCCAGCAGTAAGGGGGGCTACCAGGAGACCCAGTACTTC.

V and J are TRBV12-3 or TRBV12-4 and TRBJ1-1; D uncertain. V dropped 6 bases and J dropped 3 bases, with 5 bases sitting between them. The CDR3 contains 11 residues. Here the CDR3 DNA reads TGTGCCAGCAGCGGGTACACTGAAGCTTTCTTT. This sequence encodes CASSGYTEAFF.

CDR3 residues: CASSLRQGAGGYTF. DNA for the CDR3: TGTGCCAGCAGCTTACGGCAGGGGGCTGGTGGCTACACCTTC. The genes are TRBV11-1 and TRBJ1-2; 8 bases are a match to TRBD1. Unmatched junction bases numbered 6, after V lost 2 bases and J lost 7 bases. There are 14 residues in the CDR3. The germline gives CDR1 SGHAT, CDR2 FQDESV (reference sequence).

The chain has TRBV12-5 and TRBJ2-6; no clear D. The CDR3 sequence is 15 residues long. V lost 1 base to trimming and J lost 12 bases, with 16 bases between them. CDR1 LGHNT and CDR2 FRNRAP come from the germline V gene. This CDR3 reads CASGLAVGPWGVLTF. The CDR3 region has the DNA TGTGCTAGTGGTTTGGCCGTGGGCCCTTGGGGCGTCCTGACTTTC. The full variable domain, completed using reference TRBV12-5 and TRBJ2-6, is DARVTQTPRHKVTEMGQEVTMRCQPILGHNTVFWYRQTMMQGLELLAYFRNRAPLDDSGMPKDRFSAEMPDATLATLKIQPSEPRDSAVYFCASGLAVGPWGVLTFGAGSRLTVL.

The chain employs TRBV29-1 and TRBJ2-2; D assignment may be TRBD1 or TRBD2 (5 bases each). V gave up 2 bases and J gave up 8 bases, with 18 bases separating them. CDR3 length: 15 residues. Germline CDR1 SQVTM, CDR2 ANQGSEA. CDR3 nucleotide sequence: TGCAGCGTTGAAAAAGGGACCAGCGGCAGGGGGGAGCTGTTTTTT. As protein: CSVEKGTSGRGELFF.

This chain links TRBV20-1 with TRBJ2-1; D unresolved. Germline V gives CDR1 DFQATT, CDR2 SNEGSKA (reference sequence). With 4 bases removed from V and 8 bases from J, the gap between germline ends came to 6 bases. The CDR3 covers 10 residues. CDR3 sequence: CSAIRDEQFF. The CDR3 DNA reads as TGCAGTGCTATTCGGGATGAGCAGTTCTTC.

The gene calls are TRBV2 and TRBJ2-7; 7 bases line up with TRBD1. V dropped 4 bases and J dropped 3; count of bases not matched to a gene: 0. The CDR3 has 12 amino acids. Looked up from germline, CDR1 is SNHLY and CDR2 is FYNNEI. The CDR3 DNA sequence: TGTGCCAGCAGTGGGGACAGCTACGAGCAGTACGTC. Translation: CASSGDSYEQYV.

V and J are TRBV5-6 and TRBJ2-2; D not certain. V gave up 3 bases and J gave up 3 bases, with 6 bases separating them. The CDR3 contains 13 residues. Germline-derived CDR1 and CDR2 are SGHDT and YYEEEE. CDR3 DNA sequence: TGTGCCAGCAGCTCCCGGGACACCGGGGAGCTGTTTTTT. Translated, it gives CASSSRDTGELFF.

This clone was detected once. The genes are TRBV7-3 and TRBJ2-7; D not certain. CDR3 length: 13 amino acids. Germline CDR1 is SGHTA and CDR2 is FQGTGA. V lost 2 bases and J lost 3, with 8 bases in between. The CDR3 is CASSLSGGYEQYF. In DNA, the CDR3 is TGTGCCAGCAGCTTATCCGGTGGCTACGAGCAGTACTTC.

This chain connects TRBV27 to TRBJ1-4; 8 bases map to TRBD1. The length of the CDR3 is 15 residues. With 4 bases clipped from V and 8 bases from J, the junction kept 9 bases outside the gene matches. Germline lookup yields CDR1 MNHEY and CDR2 SMNVEV (reference sequence). CDR3 nucleotide sequence: TGTGCCAGCAGTTCCCAGGGGGCGGAGGACGAAAAACTGTTTTTT. This encodes CASSSQGAEDEKLFF.

The rearrangement uses TRBV7-2 and TRBJ2-2; the D is unclear. The V and J ends lost 2 bases and 1 base respectively, with 5 bases between them. CDR1 is SGHTA, CDR2 FQGNSA, per germline. CDR3 length: 14 residues. The CDR3 DNA reads as TGTGCCAGCAGCTTATTACGGAACACCGGGGAGCTGTTTTTT. Its protein is CASSLLRNTGELFF.

In this sample, this clone turned up a few times. The chain carries TRBV2 and TRBJ1-4; tentatively, D is TRBD1 (5 bases). The CDR3 runs 15 residues. The V and J ends lost 8 bases and 8 bases respectively, with 21 bases between them. Germline V CDR1 and CDR2: SNHLY, FYNNEI. CDR3 protein: CASRRDSGYQEKLFF. DNA of the CDR3: TGTGCCAGCCGGCGAGATTCAGGGTATCAGGAAAAACTGTTTTTT.

V is TRBV5-6 and J is TRBJ1-3, with a possible D match to TRBD1 (5 bases). The germline CDR1 and CDR2 sequences are SGHDT and YYEEEE. CDR3 length: 14 amino acids. The V end was cut by 2 bases, the J end by 1 base, with 7 bases between. The CDR3 is CASSFGTSGNTIYF. For the CDR3, the DNA is TGTGCCAGCAGCTTCGGGACGTCTGGAAACACCATATATTTT.

The chain employs TRBV6-2 or TRBV6-3 and TRBJ2-7, with 8 bases lining up with TRBD2. V lost 5 bases and J lost 2; bases outside the gene matches: 8. CDR1 is MNHEY, CDR2 SVGEGT, per germline. The CDR3 length is 15 residues. This CDR3 reads CASSHQRGPTYEQYF. The CDR3 DNA reads as TGTGCCAGCAGTCATCAGCGGGGGCCTACCTACGAGCAGTACTTC.

The chain uses TRBV27 and TRBJ2-2, with D uncertain. This CDR3 has 12 amino acids. Trimming shortened V by 4 bases and J by 7 bases, and 7 bases separated the two germline ends. The germline CDR1 and CDR2 sequences are MNHEY and SMNVEV (reference sequence). CDR3 protein: CASSSARGELFF. Here the CDR3 DNA reads TGTGCCAGCAGTTCCGCACGCGGGGAGCTGTTTTTT.

This clone has a single count. This chain connects TRBV11-3 to TRBJ1-2; 8 bases are a match to TRBD1. V dropped 5 bases and J dropped 1; count of bases not matched to a gene: 6. Germline V lookup: CDR1 SGHNT, CDR2 YENEEA. The length of the CDR3 is 15 residues. The CDR3 nucleotides are TGTGCCAGCAGCAAGGGACAGGCACATAACTATGGCTACACCTTC. The encoded protein is CASSKGQAHNYGYTF. Variable domain in full (rest from reference TRBV11-3 and TRBJ1-2): EAGVVQSPRYKIIEKKQPVAFWCNPISGHNTLYWYLQNLGQGPELLIRYENEEAVDDSQLPKDRFSAERLKGVDSTLKIQPAELGDSAVYLCASSKGQAHNYGYTFGSGTRLTVV.